Following are 30 T cell receptor beta chains from one sample sequenced in a study of identical twins. From the 5' RACE reads, TCRdb called clonotypes with MiXCR, one entry per CDR3 protein. The data show about 450,000 distinct CDR3 sequences, roughly 20% seen once. The sample was naive T cells sorted from blood. The origin of the receptors is a man in his forties or fifties in good health.

This clonotype has only a few counts. V usage is TRBV20-1 and J usage is TRBJ2-5; 8 bases line up with TRBD2. V shed 3 bases, J shed 5 bases, and the junction held 2 bases outside the gene matches. There are 12 residues in the CDR3. Germline V gene sequence: CDR1 DFQATT, CDR2 SNEGSKA (reference sequence). Here the CDR3 reads CSASGRGETQYF. The CDR3 DNA sequence: TGCAGTGCTAGCGGGAGGGGTGAGACCCAGTACTTC.

The V call is TRBV12-3 or TRBV12-4, the J call TRBJ2-2; maybe TRBD1 (6 bases). With 1 base removed from V and 4 bases from J, the gap between germline ends came to 7 bases. The CDR3 has 14 amino acids. The CDR3 DNA reads as TGTGCCAGCAGTTTAGGAGGGGGCACCGGGGAGCTGTTTTTT. This encodes CASSLGGGTGELFF.

The chain employs TRBV5-4 and TRBJ1-2; TRBD1 aligns across 7 bases. V gave up 4 bases and J gave up 4 bases; unmatched junction bases: 10. CDR1 is SGHNT and CDR2 is YYREEE in the germline V gene (reference sequence). The CDR3 totals 15 residues. CDR3 loop: CASSLGGQGVYGYTF. CDR3 sequence (DNA): TGTGCCAGCAGCCTCGGTGGGCAGGGGGTCTATGGCTACACCTTC.

CDR3 coding DNA: TGCGCCAGCAGCCAAAGAGGGGGCCGGGATGACAATGAGCAGTTCTTC. Translation: CASSQRGGRDDNEQFF. The gene calls are TRBV4-3 and TRBJ2-1; the match to TRBD1 covers 7 bases. Germline V gene data show CDR1 as LGHNA and CDR2 as YSLEER. This CDR3 region has 16 residues. The ends lost 2 bases at V and 5 bases at J; junction bases unmatched: 9.

This clonotype was found a few times. The V gene is TRBV7-3, the J gene TRBJ2-5, with 8 bases matching TRBD1. Unmatched junction bases numbered 3, after V lost 5 bases and J lost 4 bases. CDR3 length equals 13 residues. Germline CDR1 SGHTA, CDR2 FQGTGA. CDR3 in amino acids: CASSAQGGETQYF. Here the CDR3 DNA reads TGTGCCAGCAGCGCACAGGGGGGAGAGACCCAGTACTTC.

This clonotype has more than one count but fewer than ten. The chain is built from TRBV5-1 and TRBJ1-2; tentatively, D is TRBD1 (6 bases). The CDR3 covers 16 residues. Germline V gene sequence: CDR1 SGHRS, CDR2 YFSETQ. The V end was cut by 4 bases, the J end by 4 bases, with 20 bases between. This chain's CDR3 is CASSPGTLSSFYGYTF. Here the CDR3 DNA reads TGCGCCAGCAGCCCGGGGACACTCTCTTCTTTCTATGGCTACACCTTC.

This clonotype was recorded many times. The gene calls are TRBV12-3 or TRBV12-4 and TRBJ1-2, with D unclear. Trimming stripped 3 bases from V and 5 bases from J, with 4 bases between. The CDR3 contains 11 residues. CDR3 DNA: TGTGCCAGCAGTTTCCAGTATGGCTACACCTTC. Protein: CASSFQYGYTF.

This clonotype was observed many times. The chain uses TRBV7-9 and TRBJ2-7; unclear D gene. Trimming removed 2 bases from V and 2 bases from J, with 4 bases in between. CDR1 is SEHNR, CDR2 FQNEAQ, per germline (reference sequence). CDR3 length: 12 residues. This CDR3 is CASSLMAYEQYF. CDR3 coding DNA: TGTGCCAGCAGCTTAATGGCCTACGAGCAGTACTTC.

The sample holds a few counts of this clonotype. This sequence joins TRBV6-2 or TRBV6-3 and TRBJ2-1, with 14 bases identical to TRBD2. V lost 5 bases, J lost 7 bases, and 7 bases stayed unmatched. Germline V gene lookup returns CDR1 MNHEY and CDR2 SVGEGT. There are 16 residues in the CDR3. DNA of the CDR3: TGTGCCAGCAGTGCCTCGACTAGCGGGAGGGGAAATGAGCAGTTCTTC. Translating it yields CASSASTSGRGNEQFF.

The table lists this clonotype with many counts. V is TRBV6-2 or TRBV6-3 and J is TRBJ2-7; 8 nucleotides match TRBD2. This CDR3 comprises 14 residues. Looked up from germline, CDR1 is MNHEY and CDR2 is SVGEGT. V was pared by 4 bases and J by 1 base, with 3 bases of the junction left unmatched. The CDR3 spells CASSFAGGSYEQYF. CDR3 nucleotides: TGTGCCAGCAGTTTTGCGGGAGGATCCTACGAGCAGTACTTC.

V gene TRBV28 combines with J gene TRBJ1-2; TRBD1 matches 8 bases. Germline V gene data show CDR1 as MDHEN and CDR2 as SYDVKM. The CDR3 has 13 amino acids. Losses at the gene ends were 6 bases for V and 5 bases for J; bases not matched to a gene: 5. The chain's CDR3 is CASRADRGYGYTF. The CDR3 DNA is TGTGCCAGCAGGGCCGACAGGGGATATGGCTACACCTTC.

This clonotype was found many times. The J gene is TRBJ2-1, the V gene TRBV5-1, with TRBD2 identical over 8 bases. The trim removed 2 bases at V and 7 bases at J, leaving 5 bases unmatched. Germline V gene lookup returns CDR1 SGHRS and CDR2 YFSETQ. The CDR3 sequence is 14 residues long. The CDR3 DNA follows: TGCGCCAGCAGCTTAGCGGGAGAATATAATGAGCAGTTCTTC. It specifies CASSLAGEYNEQFF.

This clonotype was detected only a few times. This chain joins TRBV10-3 and TRBJ1-2, with D uncertain. The germline V and J ends were trimmed by 3 bases and 8 bases, with 16 bases remaining between them. This CDR3 is 14 amino acids long. Germline V gene data show CDR1 as ENHRY and CDR2 as SYGVKD. CDR3 in DNA: TGTGCCATCAGTGATAATCGAGTCTCGGGGGGCTACACCTTC. Residues: CAISDNRVSGGYTF.

This clonotype was detected ten times or more. The rearrangement uses TRBV5-1 and TRBJ2-3; 10 nucleotides align to TRBD1. The V segment lost 1 base and the J segment 4 bases; nucleotides outside the gene matches: 15. This CDR3 comprises 19 residues. Looked up from germline, CDR1 is SGHRS and CDR2 is YFSETQ. The CDR3 is CASSLWGHSGQGGPDTQYF. As DNA, the CDR3 is TGCGCCAGCAGCTTGTGGGGGCACTCTGGACAGGGGGGCCCAGATACGCAGTATTTT.

This clonotype was found many times. The chain links TRBV19 to TRBJ2-7; D is possibly TRBD1 (5 bases). V was shortened by 4 bases and J by 3 bases, with 10 bases between the two germline ends. The CDR3 has 13 amino acids. The germline V gene encodes CDR1 LNHDA and CDR2 SQIVND (reference sequence). The CDR3 DNA reads as TGTGCCAGTAGTAGACAGCTACACTACGAGCAGTACTTC. Its translation: CASSRQLHYEQYF.

This clonotype was counted at least ten times. The rearrangement links TRBV9 to TRBJ1-3; D is undetermined. V dropped 0 bases and J dropped 2 bases, with 9 bases sitting between them. In germline, CDR1 is SGDLS, CDR2 YYNGEE. The CDR3 has 15 amino acids. The CDR3, as DNA: TGTGCCAGCAGCGTAGCTGGGGTTACTGGAAACACCATATATTTT. It codes for CASSVAGVTGNTIYF. Looking up the rest from reference TRBV9 and TRBJ1-3 gives the full variable domain: DSGVTQTPKHLITATGQRVTLRCSPRSGDLSVYWYQQSLDQGLQFLIQYYNGEERAKGNILERFSAQQFPDLHSELNLSSLELGDSALYFCASSVAGVTGNTIYFGEGSWLTVV.

This clonotype has a handful of counts. The J gene is TRBJ2-5, the V gene TRBV5-1; 7 bases match TRBD1. Germline assignment: CDR1 SGHRS and CDR2 YFSETQ. The CDR3 extends over 15 amino acids. Trimming cost V 1 base and J 2 bases; bases outside gene matches: 5. The CDR3 loop reads CASSLSGTEQETQYF. The CDR3, as DNA: TGCGCCAGCAGCTTGTCCGGGACAGAGCAAGAGACCCAGTACTTC.

This clonotype was found a few times. The chain links TRBV15 to TRBJ1-1; perhaps TRBD1 as D (6 bases). The CDR3 length is 15 residues. Germline values: CDR1 LNHNV, CDR2 YYDKDF (reference sequence). Between the trimmed V and J ends, which lost 0 bases and 5 bases, there was a span of 13 bases. The CDR3 region has the DNA TGTGCCACCAGCAGAGATCTTGAGGGGGGAACTGAAGCTTTCTTT. Translated, it gives CATSRDLEGGTEAFF.

The sample holds a few counts of this clonotype. The chain uses TRBV11-2 and TRBJ1-2; TRBD1 matches at 10 bases. Trimming took 1 base from V and 0 from J; bases not matched to a gene: 14. The CDR3 is 20 amino acids. Germline CDR1 is SGHAT and CDR2 is FQNNGV. The CDR3 sequence is CASSLGWLTGGVRANYGYTF. In DNA, the CDR3 is TGTGCCAGCAGCTTAGGGTGGCTGACAGGGGGCGTAAGGGCTAACTATGGCTACACCTTC.

This clonotype has more than one count but fewer than ten. The gene calls are TRBV20-1 and TRBJ1-2; D unresolved. The CDR3 sequence is 13 residues long. Per germline, CDR1 DFQATT and CDR2 SNEGSKA (reference sequence). The V gene lost 1 base and the J gene lost 8 bases, with 14 bases spanning the gap. CDR3: CSARASRADGYTF. CDR3 in DNA: TGCAGTGCTAGAGCCTCCCGAGCGGACGGCTACACCTTC.

The chain couples TRBV7-2 to TRBJ2-1, with 11 bases lining up with TRBD2. Germline V gives CDR1 SGHTA, CDR2 FQGNSA. The CDR3 extends over 16 amino acids. The trim removed 5 bases at V and 6 bases at J, leaving 9 bases unmatched. Written as DNA, the CDR3 is TGTGCCAGCAGCATCTTTAGCGGGGGGGCAACCAATGAGCAGTTCTTC. Its translation: CASSIFSGGATNEQFF.

This clonotype was seen only a few times. This chain connects TRBV12-3 or TRBV12-4 to TRBJ1-6, with 9 positions matching TRBD1. V shed 5 bases, J shed 9 bases, and the junction held 8 bases outside the gene matches. The CDR3 sequence is 15 residues long. DNA for the CDR3: TGTGCCAGCAGTCGCCGGGACAGGGTTGGTTCACCCCTCCACTTT. Translation gives CASSRRDRVGSPLHF.

The rearrangement joins TRBV5-4 to TRBJ2-7; 14 bases align to TRBD2. The CDR3 contains 22 residues. The germline CDR1 and CDR2 sequences are SGHNT and YYREEE (reference sequence). The J segment lost 0 bases and the V segment lost 1 base, leaving 18 bases of the junction unmatched. The CDR3 bases are TGTGCCAGCAGCTTGCCCGGGACAGGGCATACCGGGACTAGCGGGAGCTCCTACGAGCAGTACTTC. Its protein product is CASSLPGTGHTGTSGSSYEQYF.

This clonotype was seen only a few times. The chain couples TRBV4-3 to TRBJ2-1, with 8 bases that match TRBD2. V dropped 1 base and J dropped 8; count of bases not matched to a gene: 10. Germline V gives CDR1 LGHNA, CDR2 YSLEER. This CDR3 is built from 16 residues. CDR3 coding DNA: TGCGCCAGCAGCCAAGCGGTTGGGACTAGTAGCTATGAGCAGTTCTTC. Protein product: CASSQAVGTSSYEQFF.

This chain uses TRBV25-1 with TRBJ2-3, with 8 bases aligning to TRBD2. The ends lost 4 bases at V and 2 bases at J; junction bases unmatched: 2. Germline CDR1 MGHDK, CDR2 SYGVNS. There are 14 residues in the CDR3. As DNA, the CDR3 is TGTGCCAGCAGTGCTAGCGGGTTCACAGATACGCAGTATTTT. Its translation is CASSASGFTDTQYF.

In its sample, this clonotype was seen a few times. The chain couples TRBV7-9 to TRBJ2-2, with a possible D match to TRBD2 (6 bases). The CDR3 covers 13 residues. From germline, CDR1 is SEHNR and CDR2 FQNEAQ (reference sequence). V lost 5 bases and J lost 4, with 8 bases in between. The CDR3 here is CASSAGFTGELFF. CDR3 nucleotides: TGTGCCAGCAGCGCGGGGTTCACCGGGGAGCTGTTTTTT.

V and J are TRBV3-1 and TRBJ2-1; no clear D. There are 13 residues in the CDR3. Looked up from germline, CDR1 is LGHDT and CDR2 is YNNKEL (reference sequence). Trimming removed 1 base from V and 5 bases from J, with 6 bases in between. CDR3 coding DNA: TGTGCCAGCAGCCAAGTACTACACAATGAGCAGTTCTTC. Translated: CASSQVLHNEQFF.

The chain links TRBV7-9 to TRBJ2-7; D gene ambiguous. Germline V gives CDR1 SEHNR, CDR2 FQNEAQ (reference sequence). V was pared by 8 bases and J by 3 bases, with 14 bases between. The CDR3 length is 13 residues. The CDR3 region has the DNA TGTGCCAGCCACCCAGTCGTGATCTACGAGCAGTACTTC. Its translation: CASHPVVIYEQYF.

This clonotype was counted a few times. V usage is TRBV4-3 and J usage is TRBJ2-7; a weak D match, TRBD1 (6 bases). CDR3 length: 14 amino acids. Trimming removed 0 bases at V and 3 bases at J, with 9 bases between. Germline V CDR1 and CDR2: LGHNA, YSLEER. Here the CDR3 reads CASSQDYRVYEQYF. CDR3 bases: TGCGCCAGCAGCCAAGATTACAGGGTCTACGAGCAGTACTTC.

This clonotype occurred a few times. The chain is built from TRBV6-1 and TRBJ1-1, with 8 bases matching TRBD1. The V and J ends lost 7 bases and 2 bases, in that order; junction bases with no gene match: 12. This CDR3 is built from 16 residues. Germline assignment: CDR1 MNHNS and CDR2 SASEGT. The CDR3 loop is CASTKDRVGLNTEAFF. The DNA of the CDR3 is TGTGCCAGCACCAAGGACAGGGTGGGCCTAAACACTGAAGCTTTCTTT.